This TCR beta chain was identified during a study of blood T cell repertoires in COVID-19. Study-level information: The samples span acute and convalescent COVID-19 from the United States, Italy and Spain. T cells, B-cell-depleted T cells, or PBMCs provided the cDNA or gDNA that served as material.

Original processing methods: Amplifying reference gene primers gave estimates of nucleated cell counts. The assay was immunoSEQ multiplex PCR, and TCRdb's table has in-frame clones only and misses some. V and J calls and clone size are as listed in that table; D and trimming were resolved from the DNA. The sample yields 70,000 to 85,000 clones, around 81% seen once. This CDR3 comprises 16 residues. CDR1 is SGHDN, CDR2 FVKESK, per germline. Trimming cost V 6 bases and J 3 bases; bases outside gene matches: 12. Sequencing input: peripheral blood. The gene calls are TRBV14 and TRBJ2-7, with 9 bases aligning to TRBD1. The clonotype was recovered from a human donor in a cohort sampled during active COVID-19. Here the CDR3 reads CASSPLPGQGFYEQYF. The CDR3 coding sequence is TGTGCCAGCAGTCCTTTACCGGGACAGGGATTCTACGAGCAGTACTTC.